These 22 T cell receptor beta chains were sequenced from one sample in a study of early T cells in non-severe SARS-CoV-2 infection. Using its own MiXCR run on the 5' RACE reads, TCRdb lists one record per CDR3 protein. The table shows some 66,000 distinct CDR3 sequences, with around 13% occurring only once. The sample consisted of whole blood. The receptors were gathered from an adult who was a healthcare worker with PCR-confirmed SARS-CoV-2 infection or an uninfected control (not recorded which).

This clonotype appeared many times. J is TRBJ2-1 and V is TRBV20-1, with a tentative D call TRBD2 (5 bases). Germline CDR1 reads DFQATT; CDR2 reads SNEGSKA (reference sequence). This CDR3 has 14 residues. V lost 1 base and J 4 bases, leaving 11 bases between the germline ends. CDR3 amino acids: CSARGLDWYNEQFF. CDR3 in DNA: TGCAGTGCTAGAGGTTTGGACTGGTACAATGAGCAGTTCTTC.

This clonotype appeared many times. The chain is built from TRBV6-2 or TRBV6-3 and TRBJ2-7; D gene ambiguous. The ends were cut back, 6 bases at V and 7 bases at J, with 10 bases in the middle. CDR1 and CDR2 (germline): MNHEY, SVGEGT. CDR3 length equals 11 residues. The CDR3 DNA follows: TGTGCCAGCAGAGACGTGCGGGAGCAGTACTTC. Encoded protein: CASRDVREQYF.

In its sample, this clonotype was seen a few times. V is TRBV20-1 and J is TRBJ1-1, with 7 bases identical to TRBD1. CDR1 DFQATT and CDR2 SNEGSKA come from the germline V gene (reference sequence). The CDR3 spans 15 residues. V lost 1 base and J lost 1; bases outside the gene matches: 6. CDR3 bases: TGCAGTGCTAGAGTAAGGGGGCGGGGGAACACTGAAGCTTTCTTT. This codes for CSARVRGRGNTEAFF.

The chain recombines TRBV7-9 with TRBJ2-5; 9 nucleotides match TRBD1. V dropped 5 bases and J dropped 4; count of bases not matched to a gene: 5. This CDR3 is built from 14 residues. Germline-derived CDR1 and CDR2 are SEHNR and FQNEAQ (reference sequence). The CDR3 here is CASSVGTGRETQYF. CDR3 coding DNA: TGTGCCAGCAGCGTCGGGACAGGGAGAGAGACCCAGTACTTC.

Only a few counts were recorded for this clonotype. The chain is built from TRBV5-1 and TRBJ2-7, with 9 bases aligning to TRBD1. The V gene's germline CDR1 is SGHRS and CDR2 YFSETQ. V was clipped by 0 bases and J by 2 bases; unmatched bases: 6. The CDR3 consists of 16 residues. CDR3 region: CASSLAPGQGPYEQYF. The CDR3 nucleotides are TGCGCCAGCAGCTTGGCGCCGGGACAGGGACCCTACGAGCAGTACTTC.

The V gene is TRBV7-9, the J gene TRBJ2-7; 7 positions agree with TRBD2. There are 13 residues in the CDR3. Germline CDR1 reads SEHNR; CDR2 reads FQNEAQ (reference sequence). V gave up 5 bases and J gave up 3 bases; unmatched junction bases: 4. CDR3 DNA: TGTGCCAGCAGCCCCCGGGGGGTCTACGAGCAGTACTTC. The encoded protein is CASSPRGVYEQYF. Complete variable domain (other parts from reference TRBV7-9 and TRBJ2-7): DTGVSQNPRHKITKRGQNVTFRCDPISEHNRLYWYRQTLGQGPEFLTYFQNEAQLEKSRLLSDRFSAERPKGSFSTLEIQRTEQGDSAMYLCASSPRGVYEQYFGPGTRLTVT.

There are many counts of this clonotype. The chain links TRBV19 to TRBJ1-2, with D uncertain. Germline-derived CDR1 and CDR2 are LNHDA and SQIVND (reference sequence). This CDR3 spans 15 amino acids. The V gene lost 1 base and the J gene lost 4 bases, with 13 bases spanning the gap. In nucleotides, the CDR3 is TGTGCCAGTAGTATAGTAAAGGGCGGAAGCTATGGCTACACCTTC. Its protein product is CASSIVKGGSYGYTF.

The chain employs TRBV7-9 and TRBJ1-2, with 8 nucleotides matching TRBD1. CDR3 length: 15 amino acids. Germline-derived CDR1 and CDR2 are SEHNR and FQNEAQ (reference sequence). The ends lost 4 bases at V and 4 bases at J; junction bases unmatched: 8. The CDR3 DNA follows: TGTGCCAGCAGCTATGGGACAGGAGATGCCTATGGCTACACCTTC. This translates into CASSYGTGDAYGYTF.

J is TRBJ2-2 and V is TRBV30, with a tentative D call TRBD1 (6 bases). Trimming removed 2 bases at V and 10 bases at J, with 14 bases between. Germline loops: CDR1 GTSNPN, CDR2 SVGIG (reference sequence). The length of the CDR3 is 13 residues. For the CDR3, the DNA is TGTGCCTGGAGTCGTTACAGGGCGGCGGAGCTGTTTTTT. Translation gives CAWSRYRAAELFF.

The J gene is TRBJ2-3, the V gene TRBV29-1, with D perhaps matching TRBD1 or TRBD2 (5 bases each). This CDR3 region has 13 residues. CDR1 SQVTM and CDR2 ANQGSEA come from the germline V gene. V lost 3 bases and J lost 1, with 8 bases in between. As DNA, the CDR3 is TGCAGCGTTGAGCTGGGGGGCACAGATACGCAGTATTTT. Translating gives CSVELGGTDTQYF.

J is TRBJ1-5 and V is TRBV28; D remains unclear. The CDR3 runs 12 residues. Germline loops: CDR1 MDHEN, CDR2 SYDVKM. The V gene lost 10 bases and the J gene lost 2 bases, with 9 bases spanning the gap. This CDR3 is CANKKGNQPQHF. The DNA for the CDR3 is TGTGCCAACAAGAAGGGCAATCAGCCCCAGCATTTT.

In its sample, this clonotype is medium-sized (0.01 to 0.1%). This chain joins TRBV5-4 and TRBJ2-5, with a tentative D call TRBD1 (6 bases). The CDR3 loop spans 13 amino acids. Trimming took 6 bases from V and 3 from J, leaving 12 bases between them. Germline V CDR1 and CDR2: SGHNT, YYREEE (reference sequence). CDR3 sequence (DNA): TGTGCCAGCACCGTCACAGGGAAAGAGACCCAGTACTTC. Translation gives CASTVTGKETQYF.

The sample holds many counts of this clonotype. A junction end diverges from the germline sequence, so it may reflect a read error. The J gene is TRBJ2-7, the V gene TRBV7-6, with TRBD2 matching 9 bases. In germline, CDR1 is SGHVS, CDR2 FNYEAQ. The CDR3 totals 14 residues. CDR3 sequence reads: CASSIAGASNEQYF. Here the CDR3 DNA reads TGTGCCAGCAGCATAGCGGGAGCTAGCAACGAGCAGTACTTC. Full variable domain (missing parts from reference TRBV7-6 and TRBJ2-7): GAGVSQSPRYKVTKRGQDVALRCDPISGHVSLYWYRQALGQGPEFLTYFNYEAQQDKSGLPNDRFSAERPEGSISTLTIQRTEQRDSAMYRCASSIAGASNEQYFGPGTRLTVT.

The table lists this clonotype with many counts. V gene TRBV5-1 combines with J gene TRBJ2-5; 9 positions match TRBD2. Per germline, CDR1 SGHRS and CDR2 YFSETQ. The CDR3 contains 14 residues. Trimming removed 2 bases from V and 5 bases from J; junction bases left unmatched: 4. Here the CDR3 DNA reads TGCGCCAGCAGCTTTGGGACTAGCAGTGAGACCCAGTACTTC. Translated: CASSFGTSSETQYF.

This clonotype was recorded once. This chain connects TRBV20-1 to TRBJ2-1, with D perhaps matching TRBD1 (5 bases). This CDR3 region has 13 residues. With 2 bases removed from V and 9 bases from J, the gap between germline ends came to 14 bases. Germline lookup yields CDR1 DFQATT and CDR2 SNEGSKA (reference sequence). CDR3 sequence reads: CSARKTRGTEQFF. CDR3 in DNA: TGCAGTGCTAGAAAAACAAGGGGCACTGAGCAGTTCTTC.

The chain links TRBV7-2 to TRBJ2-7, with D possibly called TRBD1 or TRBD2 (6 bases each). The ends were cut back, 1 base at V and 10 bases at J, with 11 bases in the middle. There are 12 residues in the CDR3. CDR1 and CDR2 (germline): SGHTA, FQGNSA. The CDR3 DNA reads TGTGCCAGCAGCTTAGACGTGGGGGGCCAGTACTTC. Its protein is CASSLDVGGQYF.

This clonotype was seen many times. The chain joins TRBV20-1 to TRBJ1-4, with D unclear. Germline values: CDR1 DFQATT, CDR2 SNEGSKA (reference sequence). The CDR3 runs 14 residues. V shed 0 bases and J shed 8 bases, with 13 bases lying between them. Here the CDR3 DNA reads TGCAGTGCTAGAGAGTCCGGTTTGAGGGAAAAACTGTTTTTT. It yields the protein CSARESGLREKLFF.

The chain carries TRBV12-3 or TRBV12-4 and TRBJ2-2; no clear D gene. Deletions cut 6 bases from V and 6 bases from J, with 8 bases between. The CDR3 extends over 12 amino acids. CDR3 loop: CASSYGPGELFF. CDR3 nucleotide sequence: TGTGCCAGCAGCTATGGACCCGGGGAGCTGTTTTTT.

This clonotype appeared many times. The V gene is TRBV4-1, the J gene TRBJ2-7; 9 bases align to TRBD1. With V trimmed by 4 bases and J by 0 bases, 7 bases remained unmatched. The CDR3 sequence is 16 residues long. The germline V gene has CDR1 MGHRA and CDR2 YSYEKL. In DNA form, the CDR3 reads TGCGCCAGCAGCCGGTCCGGGACAGGGATCTCCTACGAGCAGTACTTC. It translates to CASSRSGTGISYEQYF.

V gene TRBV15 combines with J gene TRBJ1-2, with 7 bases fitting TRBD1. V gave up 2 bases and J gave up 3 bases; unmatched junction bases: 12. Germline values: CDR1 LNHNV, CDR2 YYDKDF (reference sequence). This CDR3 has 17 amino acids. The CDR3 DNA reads TGTGCCACCAGCAGAAGACAGGGAGGTGGCCTCGACTATGGCTACACCTTC. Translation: CATSRRQGGGLDYGYTF. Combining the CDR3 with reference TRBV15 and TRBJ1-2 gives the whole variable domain DAMVIQNPRYQVTQFGKPVTLSCSQTLNHNVMYWYQQKSSQAPKLLFHYYDKDFNNEADTPDNFQSRRPNTSFCFLDIRSPGLGDTAMYLCATSRRQGGGLDYGYTFGSGTRLTVV.

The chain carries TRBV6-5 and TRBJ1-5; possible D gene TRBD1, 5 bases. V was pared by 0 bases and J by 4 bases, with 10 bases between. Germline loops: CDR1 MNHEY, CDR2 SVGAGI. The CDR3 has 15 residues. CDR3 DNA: TGTGCCAGCAGTTACTCTTGGGACGGAAATCAGCCCCAGCATTTT. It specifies CASSYSWDGNQPQHF.

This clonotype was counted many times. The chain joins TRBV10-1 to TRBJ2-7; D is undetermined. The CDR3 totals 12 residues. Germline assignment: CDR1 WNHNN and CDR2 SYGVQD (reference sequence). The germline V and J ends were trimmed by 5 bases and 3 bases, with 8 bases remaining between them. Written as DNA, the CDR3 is TGCGCCAGCAGTACCCCGGGCTACGAGCAGTACTTC. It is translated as CASSTPGYEQYF.